The T cell receptor beta chain under discussion was sequenced for a study of regulatory T cells in long-lasting Graves disease. Time point reported: newly diagnosed GD, antithyroid drugs for less than 3 months. Scientists built the TCR library using RNA that was extracted from PBMCs. In its sample, this clonotype was seen many times. Arm-PCR of CDR3 regions and iRepertoire HTBI primers were used to build TCR beta libraries. Study processing details: Looking across samples, the authors found under 70 TRBV and some 13 TRBJ segments. TCRdb recomputed calls from the multiplex PCR reads with MiXCR, one row per CDR3 protein. Here the V and J calls rest on TCRdb's processing, not on the authors' analysis. The repertoire holds a few hundred thousand distinct CDR3 sequences, approximately 15% seen once, with about 10% in the top ten. This CDR3 contains 17 residues. The germline V gene encodes CDR1 SNHLY and CDR2 FYNNEI. Trimming cost V 3 bases and J 0 bases; bases outside gene matches: 7.

This sample was shared with a second study, whose subject was T cells in Graves' hyperthyroidism and ophthalmopathy. That work contributes: When ophthalmopathy did not progress within 18 months, Graves' hyperthyroidism was considered stable. Most expanded thyroid clonotypes above 0.001 also appeared in blood.

The sequence was obtained from a man aged 30 to 45 with Graves disease. The chain employs TRBV2 and TRBJ2-3; TRBD2 matches 9 bases. The specimen comprised peripheral blood mononuclear cells (PBMCs), sampled at new diagnosis, from a patient treated with antithyroid drugs. The CDR3 bases are TGTGCCAGCAGTGACCTAGGGACTAGCAGTAGCACAGATACGCAGTATTTT. This translates into CASSDLGTSSSTDTQYF.